The source of this T cell receptor beta chain is a study of cytomegalovirus exposure and HLA in healthy donors. PCR used 60 Vbeta primers and 13 Jbeta primers. The method was immunoSEQ multiplex PCR; TCRdb's version includes in-frame clones alone and lacks a portion of them. The sample holds about 160,000 clones; approximately 80% are singletons and the top ten take approximately 1.4%. With V trimmed by 8 bases and J by 2 bases, 11 bases remained unmatched. Germline V gene data show CDR1 as GTSNPN and CDR2 as SVGIG (reference sequence). There are 14 residues in the CDR3. The receptor was derived from a young woman in good health and CMV-seronegative. The rearrangement uses TRBV30 and TRBJ2-7, with TRBD2 matching over 8 bases. Sequencing used PBMCs. In DNA form, the CDR3 reads TGTGCCGCCGGCCGACGGACTAGCCCCTACGAGCAGTACTTC. Amino acids: CAAGRRTSPYEQYF.